Listed below are T cell receptor beta chains from one sample, sequenced in a study of cytomegalovirus exposure and HLA in healthy donors. Method: immunoSEQ multiplex PCR; TCRdb's copy keeps in-frame clones and lacks some. The sample carries 140,000 to 150,000 clones, roughly 71% recorded once. The sequenced sample was PBMCs. Receptors originate from a man aged 25-45 years in good health and CMV-seronegative. CDR3s include the opening cysteine and the closing phenylalanine or tryptophan. A D gene is named only where the DNA matches it firmly. Rows give clone size only sometimes, using once, few, many, or a class for an expanded clone.

d_call: .
j_call: TRBJ1-4
clone_size: once
v_call: TRBV11-2
cdr3_nt: TGTGCCAGCAGCACCTCCGTAAGCGGTAATGAAAAACTGTTTTTT
cdr3_aa: CASSTSVSGNEKLFF

d_call: TRBD1
j_call: TRBJ2-7
clone_size: .
v_call: TRBV11-2
cdr3_nt: TGTGCCAGCAGCCACTCCCGAGGACAGGGAAGTGAAGAGCAGTACTTC
cdr3_aa: CASSHSRGQGSEEQYF

d_call: .
j_call: TRBJ1-5
clone_size: few
v_call: TRBV6-1
cdr3_nt: TGTGCCAGCAGTGGGACAGCGCAGCCCCAGCATTTT
cdr3_aa: CASSGTAQPQHF

d_call: TRBD2
j_call: TRBJ2-1
clone_size: .
v_call: TRBV5-1
cdr3_nt: TGCGCCAGCAGCCACGGGACTAGCGGAATCTACAATGAGCAGTTCTTC
cdr3_aa: CASSHGTSGIYNEQFF

d_call: TRBD1
j_call: TRBJ2-3
clone_size: once
v_call: TRBV2
cdr3_nt: TGTGCCACCAACGGACAGGGGAGCGGGGATACGCAGTATTTT
cdr3_aa: CATNGQGSGDTQYF

d_call: .
j_call: TRBJ2-7
clone_size: .
v_call: TRBV27
cdr3_nt: TGTGCCAGCAGTCGTGGGAGCCTGCGCGAGCAGTACTTC
cdr3_aa: CASSRGSLREQYF

d_call: TRBD2
j_call: TRBJ2-1
clone_size: .
v_call: TRBV5-1
cdr3_nt: TGCGCCAGCAGCTTGGGGACTAGCGGGTCAAATGAGCAGTTCTTC
cdr3_aa: CASSLGTSGSNEQFF

d_call: .
j_call: TRBJ2-7
clone_size: .
v_call: TRBV7-8
cdr3_nt: TGTGCCAGCAGGCAAGGGGAGGACGAGCAGTACTTC
cdr3_aa: CASRQGEDEQYF

d_call: .
j_call: TRBJ1-4
clone_size: .
v_call: TRBV5-1
cdr3_nt: TGCGCCAGCAGCTTTTCCAGGCAGACAACTAATGAAAAACTGTTTTTT
cdr3_aa: CASSFSRQTTNEKLFF

d_call: TRBD1
j_call: TRBJ2-7
clone_size: .
v_call: TRBV5-1
cdr3_nt: TGCGCCAGCAGCGCAGGAGGACAGGGCTACCACGAGCAGTACTTC
cdr3_aa: CASSAGGQGYHEQYF

d_call: TRBD2
j_call: TRBJ2-1
clone_size: .
v_call: TRBV11-2
cdr3_nt: TGTGCCAGCAGCGCTTCTAGCGGGGGTCGAAATGAGCAGTTCTTC
cdr3_aa: CASSASSGGRNEQFF

d_call: .
j_call: TRBJ1-2
clone_size: .
v_call: TRBV6-6
cdr3_nt: TGTGCCAGCAGCCGGGGACAAGGCGGCTACACCTTC
cdr3_aa: CASSRGQGGYTF

d_call: .
j_call: TRBJ1-2
clone_size: .
v_call: TRBV7-9
cdr3_nt: TGTGCCAGCAGCCTGAGGAGTGGCTACACCTTC
cdr3_aa: CASSLRSGYTF

d_call: TRBD1
j_call: TRBJ2-6
clone_size: .
v_call: TRBV10-3
cdr3_nt: TGTGCCATCTTTGGACAGGGGGTTTCTGGGGCCAACGTCCTGACTTTC
cdr3_aa: CAIFGQGVSGANVLTF

d_call: .
j_call: TRBJ2-5
clone_size: once
v_call: TRBV11-2
cdr3_nt: TGTGCCAGCAGCTTAAGAGGAGGGGATGCATGGGAGACCCAGTACTTC
cdr3_aa: CASSLRGGDAWETQYF

d_call: TRBD2
j_call: TRBJ2-1
clone_size: .
v_call: TRBV5-4
cdr3_nt: TGTGCCAGCAGCTCGAGACTAGCGGGAACCAATGAGCAGTTCTTC
cdr3_aa: CASSSRLAGTNEQFF

d_call: TRBD1
j_call: TRBJ2-7
clone_size: .
v_call: TRBV7-8
cdr3_nt: TGTGCCAGCAGTCAAAGCCTACCGGGACAGATCTACGAGCAGTACTTC
cdr3_aa: CASSQSLPGQIYEQYF

d_call: TRBD2
j_call: TRBJ2-5
clone_size: .
v_call: TRBV9
cdr3_nt: TGTGCCAGCAGCGATTGGGGAGGGGCGCGGCGGGAGACCCAGTACTTC
cdr3_aa: CASSDWGGARRETQYF

d_call: .
j_call: TRBJ2-5
clone_size: once
v_call: TRBV27
cdr3_nt: TGTGCCAGCAGTCCAAGCAGGGTCGTAGAGGAGACCCAGTACTTC
cdr3_aa: CASSPSRVVEETQYF

d_call: TRBD1
j_call: TRBJ1-1
clone_size: .
v_call: TRBV7-9
cdr3_nt: TGTGCCAGCACCCCGGGACAGGCGGTAGCTGAAGCTTTCTTT
cdr3_aa: CASTPGQAVAEAFF

d_call: TRBD1
j_call: TRBJ1-2
clone_size: .
v_call: TRBV5-4
cdr3_nt: TGTGCCAGCAGCTTAGGACAGGAATCCTATGGCTACACCTTC
cdr3_aa: CASSLGQESYGYTF

d_call: .
j_call: TRBJ1-2
clone_size: .
v_call: TRBV25-1
cdr3_nt: TGTGCCAGCAGTGCCACAGGCGCCCCTAACTATGGCTACACCTTC
cdr3_aa: CASSATGAPNYGYTF

d_call: TRBD2
j_call: TRBJ2-1
clone_size: .
v_call: TRBV7-2
cdr3_nt: TGTGCCAGCAGCTTAGAGCGGCTAGCGGGGGGGGGCTCCTACAATGAGCAGTTCTTC
cdr3_aa: CASSLERLAGGGSYNEQFF

d_call: TRBD2
j_call: TRBJ2-7
clone_size: .
v_call: TRBV6-1
cdr3_nt: TGTGCCAGCAGTGCGGCGGGTAGCGGGAGTTCCTACGAGCAGTACTTC
cdr3_aa: CASSAAGSGSSYEQYF

d_call: .
j_call: TRBJ1-5
clone_size: .
v_call: TRBV9
cdr3_nt: TGTGCCAGCAGCCCCCACCCCCCCGGGACAAAGGATCAGCCCCAGCATTTT
cdr3_aa: CASSPHPPGTKDQPQHF

d_call: .
j_call: TRBJ2-6
clone_size: .
v_call: TRBV10-2
cdr3_nt: TGCGCCAGCAGTGACCGGCCAAGCGGCCTGACTTTC
cdr3_aa: CASSDRPSGLTF

d_call: TRBD2
j_call: TRBJ2-3
clone_size: few
v_call: TRBV5-1
cdr3_nt: TGCGCCAGCAGCCCACGCCCTACTCTAGCGGGAGGGCCTCCAGATACGCAGTATTTT
cdr3_aa: CASSPRPTLAGGPPDTQYF

d_call: TRBD1
j_call: TRBJ1-4
clone_size: .
v_call: TRBV5-1
cdr3_nt: TGCGCCAGCAGCCGGGCTCCAGGGGGTGAGGAAAAACTGTTTTTT
cdr3_aa: CASSRAPGGEEKLFF

d_call: .
j_call: TRBJ1-1
clone_size: .
v_call: TRBV28
cdr3_nt: TGTGCCAGCAGTTCCATTCGACTCTTTGGAGGTGAAGCTTTCTTT
cdr3_aa: CASSSIRLFGGEAFF

d_call: .
j_call: TRBJ2-7
clone_size: .
v_call: TRBV5-4
cdr3_nt: TGTGCCAGCAGCTTGGTAACAGGGTACGACGAGCAGTACTTC
cdr3_aa: CASSLVTGYDEQYF

d_call: .
j_call: TRBJ2-3
clone_size: .
v_call: TRBV6-4
cdr3_nt: TGTGCCAGCAGTGGCGGAGGGACCGAAGTGGATACGCAGTATTTT
cdr3_aa: CASSGGGTEVDTQYF

d_call: .
j_call: TRBJ1-2
clone_size: .
v_call: TRBV19
cdr3_nt: TGTGCCAGCAGAGGACAGCTTCCTAACTATGGCTACACCTTC
cdr3_aa: CASRGQLPNYGYTF

d_call: .
j_call: TRBJ2-7
clone_size: .
v_call: TRBV10-1
cdr3_nt: TGCGCCAGCAGTGAGTCGCCGGGTAGCCACGAGCAGTACTTC
cdr3_aa: CASSESPGSHEQYF

d_call: TRBD1
j_call: TRBJ2-1
clone_size: .
v_call: TRBV16
cdr3_nt: TGTGCCAGCAGCCAAGGGGCAGGGGGCTGGTACAATGAGCAGTTCTTC
cdr3_aa: CASSQGAGGWYNEQFF

d_call: .
j_call: TRBJ1-1
clone_size: few
v_call: TRBV7-2
cdr3_nt: TGTGCCAGCAGTTTGGACAGAGGAACTGAAGCTTTCTTT
cdr3_aa: CASSLDRGTEAFF

d_call: .
j_call: TRBJ1-6
clone_size: .
v_call: TRBV6-1
cdr3_nt: TGTGCCAGCAGTGAAGGACTACAGGGAAGATCACCCCTCCACTTT
cdr3_aa: CASSEGLQGRSPLHF

d_call: TRBD1
j_call: TRBJ1-4
clone_size: .
v_call: TRBV7-9
cdr3_nt: TGTGCCAGCAGCCCAGGGATTACAGGGGGCGGTGAAAAACTGTTTTTT
cdr3_aa: CASSPGITGGGEKLFF

d_call: .
j_call: TRBJ1-1
clone_size: .
v_call: TRBV15
cdr3_nt: TGTGCCACCGCACTTGGACGGAGGGACACTGAAGCTTTCTTT
cdr3_aa: CATALGRRDTEAFF

d_call: .
j_call: TRBJ2-1
clone_size: .
v_call: TRBV5-1
cdr3_nt: TGCGCCAGCAGCTCACGGGTGGACAATGAGCAGTTCTTC
cdr3_aa: CASSSRVDNEQFF

d_call: TRBD1
j_call: TRBJ2-7
clone_size: .
v_call: TRBV5-1
cdr3_nt: TGCGCCAGCAGCACGCAGGGGGCAATCTACGAGCAGTACTTC
cdr3_aa: CASSTQGAIYEQYF

d_call: .
j_call: TRBJ1-6
clone_size: .
v_call: TRBV5-6
cdr3_nt: TGTGCCAGCAGCTTGGCCAGCTCCTATAATTCACCCCTCCACTTT
cdr3_aa: CASSLASSYNSPLHF